The 14 T cell receptor beta chains below were found in one sample sequenced in a study of technical replicates of blood from several donors. Profiled with immunoSEQ multiplex PCR; TCRdb holds only in-frame clones, not every one. The sample yields about 84,000 clones, 95% to 98% seen once. The sequenced material came from T cells isolated from PBMCs. The receptors were gathered from a human donor in good health.

The chain has TRBV27 and TRBJ2-3; 8 bases align to TRBD1. Germline V CDR1 and CDR2: MNHEY, SMNVEV (reference sequence). Losses at the gene ends were 5 bases for V and 0 bases for J; bases not matched to a gene: 7. There are 16 residues in the CDR3. DNA of the CDR3: TGTGCCAGCAGTCACCTGACAGGGGTTAGCACAGATACGCAGTATTTT. It specifies CASSHLTGVSTDTQYF.

The chain has TRBV5-1 and TRBJ1-1; D remains ambiguous. This CDR3 contains 12 residues. Germline values: CDR1 SGHRS, CDR2 YFSETQ. V dropped 4 bases and J dropped 4 bases, with 8 bases sitting between them. The CDR3 reads CASSPRGTEAFF. The CDR3 region has the DNA TGCGCCAGCAGCCCGCGGGGCACTGAAGCTTTCTTT.

This clone was seen once. The chain uses TRBV7-9 and TRBJ1-4; D is unresolved. Trimming shortened V by 5 bases and J by 0 bases, and 16 bases separated the two germline ends. Germline assignment: CDR1 SEHNR and CDR2 FQNEAQ (reference sequence). This CDR3 contains 17 residues. CDR3 sequence (DNA): TGTGCCAGCAGCCCCTATGCGGTCGGGGCAACTAATGAAAAACTGTTTTTT. Translation: CASSPYAVGATNEKLFF. The whole variable domain, remainder taken from reference TRBV7-9 and TRBJ1-4, is DTGVSQNPRHKITKRGQNVTFRCDPISEHNRLYWYRQTLGQGPEFLTYFQNEAQLEKSRLLSDRFSAERPKGSFSTLEIQRTEQGDSAMYLCASSPYAVGATNEKLFFGSGTQLSVL.

This clone was counted once. The rearrangement links TRBV19 to TRBJ2-3, with a possible D match to TRBD1 (5 bases). The germline V gene encodes CDR1 LNHDA and CDR2 SQIVND (reference sequence). V was trimmed by 2 bases and J by 5 bases, leaving 11 bases between them. This CDR3 comprises 14 residues. The CDR3 sequence is CASSIRGWGDTQYF. In DNA form, the CDR3 reads TGTGCCAGTAGTATAAGGGGTTGGGGAGATACGCAGTATTTT.

The gene calls are TRBV7-9 and TRBJ2-7, with 10 bases identical to TRBD1. J lost 0 bases, V lost 5 bases, and 4 bases had no gene match. CDR3 length equals 15 residues. Germline V gene data show CDR1 as SEHNR and CDR2 as FQNEAQ (reference sequence). The DNA for the CDR3 is TGTGCCAGCAGCAGACAGGGGGCTATCTCCTACGAGCAGTACTTC. It is translated as CASSRQGAISYEQYF.

The chain has TRBV18 and TRBJ2-2, with D perhaps matching TRBD1 (5 bases). The ends were cut back, 3 bases at V and 1 base at J, with 9 bases in the middle. CDR1 KGHSH and CDR2 LQKENI come from the germline V gene. The CDR3 spans 15 residues. The CDR3 spells CASSPSTVNTGELFF. As DNA, the CDR3 is TGTGCCAGCTCACCCTCGACAGTGAACACCGGGGAGCTGTTTTTT. The full variable domain, completed using reference TRBV18 and TRBJ2-2, is NAGVMQNPRHLVRRRGQEARLRCSPMKGHSHVYWYRQLPEEGLKFMVYLQKENIIDESGMPKERFSAEFPKEGPSILRIQQVVRGDSAAYFCASSPSTVNTGELFFGEGSRLTVL.

The CDR3 DNA follows: TGTGCCAGCAGTTCCCCTTTGAACACTGAAGCTTTCTTT. Translating it yields CASSSPLNTEAFF. The chain links TRBV28 to TRBJ1-1; unclear D gene. The CDR3 runs to 13 residues. The V gene's germline CDR1 is MDHEN and CDR2 SYDVKM. The V end lost 4 bases, the J end lost 0 bases, and 6 bases lay between the germline ends.

The chain has TRBV2 and TRBJ2-7, with D unclear. The germline gives CDR1 SNHLY, CDR2 FYNNEI. V lost 5 bases and J 1 base, leaving 18 bases between the germline ends. This CDR3 has 16 amino acids. This CDR3 reads CASSSPLKTKSYEQYF. The CDR3 bases are TGTGCCAGCAGTTCTCCACTGAAAACTAAGTCCTACGAGCAGTACTTC.

The chain couples TRBV15 to TRBJ2-7, with 7 bases fitting TRBD2. From germline, CDR1 is LNHNV and CDR2 YYDKDF (reference sequence). There are 15 residues in the CDR3. V lost 1 base to trimming and J lost 2 bases; unmatched junction nucleotides: 5. The CDR3 here is CATSRGGSNPYEQYF. CDR3 DNA: TGTGCCACCAGCAGAGGCGGGAGTAACCCCTACGAGCAGTACTTC.

The rearrangement joins TRBV2 to TRBJ1-5; tentatively, D is TRBD1 (6 bases). Germline CDR1 is SNHLY and CDR2 is FYNNEI. The ends were cut back, 2 bases at V and 2 bases at J, with 19 bases in the middle. The CDR3 runs 18 residues. The CDR3 nucleotides read TGTGCCAGCAGTGAAACACAGGGTACCTTGCGTGGCAATCAGCCCCAGCATTTT. Translation gives CASSETQGTLRGNQPQHF.

This chain links TRBV25-1 with TRBJ1-2; D uncertain. Trimming removed 3 bases from V and 3 bases from J, with 11 bases in between. Germline-derived CDR1 and CDR2 are MGHDK and SYGVNS. This CDR3 contains 14 residues. The CDR3 sequence: CASSEQDTHYGYTF. In DNA, the CDR3 is TGTGCCAGCAGTGAGCAAGACACACACTATGGCTACACCTTC.

This clone appeared once. The DNA for the CDR3 is TGTGCCAGCTCACCCACTAGCGGGGGGGCGAATGAGCAGTTCTTC. This translates into CASSPTSGGANEQFF. V usage is TRBV18 and J usage is TRBJ2-1; 13 bases map to TRBD2. CDR1 is KGHSH, CDR2 LQKENI, per germline. The CDR3 is 15 residues long. After removal of 3 bases from V and 7 bases from J, the junction contained 3 bases not matched to a gene.

This sequence joins TRBV6-5 and TRBJ1-5; D perhaps matches TRBD1 (5 bases). Germline lookup yields CDR1 MNHEY and CDR2 SVGAGI. Trimming cost V 4 bases and J 5 bases, with 9 bases left between them. CDR3 length: 13 amino acids. In nucleotides, the CDR3 is TGTGCCAGCAGTTTCAGGGAGGATCAGCCCCAGCATTTT. It specifies CASSFREDQPQHF.

This clone was picked up one time. This sequence joins TRBV18 and TRBJ1-2; 7 nucleotides line up with TRBD1. This CDR3 contains 15 residues. The V and J ends lost 3 bases and 3 bases, in that order; junction bases with no gene match: 7. Germline loops: CDR1 KGHSH, CDR2 LQKENI. This CDR3 reads CASSPPQGMDYGYTF. CDR3 bases: TGTGCCAGCTCACCCCCACAGGGGATGGACTATGGCTACACCTTC.